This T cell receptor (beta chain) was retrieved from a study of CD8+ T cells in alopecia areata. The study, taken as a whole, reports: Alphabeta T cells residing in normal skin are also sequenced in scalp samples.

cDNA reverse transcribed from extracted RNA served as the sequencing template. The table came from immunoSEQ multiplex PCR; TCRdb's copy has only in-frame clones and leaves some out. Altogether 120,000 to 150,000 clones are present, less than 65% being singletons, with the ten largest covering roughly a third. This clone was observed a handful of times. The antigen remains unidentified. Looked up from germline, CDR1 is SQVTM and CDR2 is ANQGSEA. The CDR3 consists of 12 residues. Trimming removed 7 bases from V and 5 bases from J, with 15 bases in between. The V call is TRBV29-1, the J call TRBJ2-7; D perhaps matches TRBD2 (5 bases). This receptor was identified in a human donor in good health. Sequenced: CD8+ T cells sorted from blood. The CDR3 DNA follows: TGCAGCGCCTGGGCTAGCATCCACGAGCAGTACTTC. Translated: CSAWASIHEQYF.